This T cell receptor (beta chain) comes out of a study of regulatory T cells in long-lasting Graves disease. Whole-study findings and limits: Accuracy might have suffered from few samples.

Germline loops: CDR1 LNHNV, CDR2 YYDKDF (reference sequence). CDR3 size: 16 residues. Relying on iRepertoire HTBI primers and Arm-PCR of CDR3 regions, the team built TCR beta libraries. TCRdb redid the calling of the multiplex PCR reads with MiXCR, one entry per CDR3 protein. The table records 540,000 or so distinct CDR3 sequences, roughly 14% of them present only once. This clonotype was found once. The antigen is not known. This may arise from a read error, as a much more abundant clone is one base away. As for time point: newly diagnosed GD, antithyroid drugs for less than 3 months. Generation of the TCR library employed RNA extracted from PBMCs. These records were also assigned to another study, of T cells in Graves' hyperthyroidism and ophthalmopathy. That study reports: Disease duration under 2 months; hyperthyroidism patients were aged 18 to 65.

This specimen consisted of peripheral blood mononuclear cells (PBMCs), obtained at new diagnosis, from a patient treated with antithyroid drugs. This receptor was obtained from a man aged 30 to 39 with Graves disease. This chain joins TRBV15 and TRBJ2-7, with D possibly TRBD2 on 6 matching bases. CDR3 in DNA: TGTGCCTCCAGCACTAGGGAGGCAAGGCGTATCTACGAGCAGTACTTC. Its translation: CASSTREARRIYEQYF.